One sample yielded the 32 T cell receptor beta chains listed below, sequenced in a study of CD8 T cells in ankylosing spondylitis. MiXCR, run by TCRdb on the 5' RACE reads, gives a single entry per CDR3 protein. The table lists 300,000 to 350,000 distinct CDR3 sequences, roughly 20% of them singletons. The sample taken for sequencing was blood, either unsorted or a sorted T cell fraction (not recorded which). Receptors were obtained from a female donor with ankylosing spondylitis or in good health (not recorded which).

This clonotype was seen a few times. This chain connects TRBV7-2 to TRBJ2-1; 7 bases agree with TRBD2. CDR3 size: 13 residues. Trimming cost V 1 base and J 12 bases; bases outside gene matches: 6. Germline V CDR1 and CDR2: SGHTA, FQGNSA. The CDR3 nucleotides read TGTGCCAGCAGCTTAGTTGGACGCGGGGGGCAGTTCTTC. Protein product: CASSLVGRGGQFF.

The CDR3 reads CASSFPGVSYEQYF. The CDR3 coding sequence is TGTGCCAGCAGCTTCCCCGGGGTGTCCTACGAGCAGTACTTC. The V call is TRBV5-5, the J call TRBJ2-7, with a tentative D call TRBD2 (5 bases). V was pared by 2 bases and J by 1 base, with 10 bases between. Germline V gene data show CDR1 as SGHKS and CDR2 as YYEKEE (reference sequence). This CDR3 region has 14 residues.

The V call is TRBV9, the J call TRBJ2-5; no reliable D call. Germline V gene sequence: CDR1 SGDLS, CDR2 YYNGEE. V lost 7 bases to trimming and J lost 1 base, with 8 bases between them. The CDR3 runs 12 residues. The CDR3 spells CASGGSQETQYF. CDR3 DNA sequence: TGTGCCAGCGGTGGCTCCCAAGAGACCCAGTACTTC.

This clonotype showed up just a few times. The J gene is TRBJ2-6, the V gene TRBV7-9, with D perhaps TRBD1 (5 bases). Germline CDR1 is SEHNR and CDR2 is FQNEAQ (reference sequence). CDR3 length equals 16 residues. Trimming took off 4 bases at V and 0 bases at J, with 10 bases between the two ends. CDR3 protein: CASSSGHFSGANVLTF. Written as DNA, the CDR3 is TGTGCCAGCAGCTCCGGACATTTCTCTGGGGCCAACGTCCTGACTTTC.

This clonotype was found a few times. DNA for the CDR3: TGTGCCAGCAGTTACCGGGGGGACGGCTACACCTTC. This translates into CASSYRGDGYTF. The chain carries TRBV6-5 and TRBJ1-2, with D possibly matching TRBD1 (5 bases). The V gene lost 2 bases and the J gene lost 8 bases, with 9 bases spanning the gap. Germline values: CDR1 MNHEY, CDR2 SVGAGI. This CDR3 is built from 12 residues.

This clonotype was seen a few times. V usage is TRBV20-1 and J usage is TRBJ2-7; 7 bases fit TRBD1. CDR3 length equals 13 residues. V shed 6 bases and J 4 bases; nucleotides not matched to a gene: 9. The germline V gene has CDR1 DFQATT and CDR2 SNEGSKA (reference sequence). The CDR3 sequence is CSALDDRAYEQYF. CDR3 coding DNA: TGCAGTGCCCTTGATGACAGGGCTTACGAGCAGTACTTC.

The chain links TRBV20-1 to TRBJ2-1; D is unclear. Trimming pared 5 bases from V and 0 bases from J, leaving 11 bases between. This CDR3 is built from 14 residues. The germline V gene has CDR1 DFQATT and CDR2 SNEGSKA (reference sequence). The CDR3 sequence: CSAPTLSSYNEQFF. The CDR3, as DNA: TGCAGTGCTCCGACTCTAAGCTCCTACAATGAGCAGTTCTTC.

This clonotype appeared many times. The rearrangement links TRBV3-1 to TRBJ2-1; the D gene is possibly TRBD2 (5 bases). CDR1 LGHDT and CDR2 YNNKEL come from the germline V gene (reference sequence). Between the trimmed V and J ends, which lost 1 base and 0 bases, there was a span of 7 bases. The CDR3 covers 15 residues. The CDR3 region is CASSQAGNSYNEQFF. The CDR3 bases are TGTGCCAGCAGCCAAGCCGGGAACTCCTACAATGAGCAGTTCTTC.

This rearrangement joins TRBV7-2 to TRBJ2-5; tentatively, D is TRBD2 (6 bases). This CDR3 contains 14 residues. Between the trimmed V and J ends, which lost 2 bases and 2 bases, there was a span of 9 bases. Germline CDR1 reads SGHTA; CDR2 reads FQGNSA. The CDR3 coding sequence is TGTGCCAGCAGCTTAAGGAGGGTACAAGAGACCCAGTACTTC. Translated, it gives CASSLRRVQETQYF.

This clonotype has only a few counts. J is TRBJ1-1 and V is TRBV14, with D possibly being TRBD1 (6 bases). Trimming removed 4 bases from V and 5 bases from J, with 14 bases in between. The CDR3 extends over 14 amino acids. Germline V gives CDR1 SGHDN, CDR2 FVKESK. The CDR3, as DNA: TGTGCCAGCAGCCCGGTGCAGGGGCCGACTGAAGCTTTCTTT. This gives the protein CASSPVQGPTEAFF.

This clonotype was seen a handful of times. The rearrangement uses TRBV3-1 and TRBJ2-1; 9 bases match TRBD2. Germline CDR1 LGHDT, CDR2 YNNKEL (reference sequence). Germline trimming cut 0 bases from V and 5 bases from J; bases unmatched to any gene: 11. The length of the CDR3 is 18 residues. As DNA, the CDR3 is TGTGCCAGCAGCCAAGATCTAGGGGCTAGCGGGACCCACAATGAGCAGTTCTTC. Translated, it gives CASSQDLGASGTHNEQFF.

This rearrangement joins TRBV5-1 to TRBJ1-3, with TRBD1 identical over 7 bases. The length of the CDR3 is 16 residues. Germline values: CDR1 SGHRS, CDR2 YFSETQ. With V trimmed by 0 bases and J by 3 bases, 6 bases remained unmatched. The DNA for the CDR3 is TGCGCCAGCAGCTTGGACCCCGGGACAGTTGGAAACACCATATATTTT. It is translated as CASSLDPGTVGNTIYF.

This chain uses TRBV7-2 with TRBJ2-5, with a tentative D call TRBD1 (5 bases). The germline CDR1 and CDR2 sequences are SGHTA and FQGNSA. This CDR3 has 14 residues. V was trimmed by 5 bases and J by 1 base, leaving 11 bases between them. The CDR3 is CASSPSTAQETQYF. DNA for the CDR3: TGTGCCAGCAGCCCATCGACAGCCCAAGAGACCCAGTACTTC.

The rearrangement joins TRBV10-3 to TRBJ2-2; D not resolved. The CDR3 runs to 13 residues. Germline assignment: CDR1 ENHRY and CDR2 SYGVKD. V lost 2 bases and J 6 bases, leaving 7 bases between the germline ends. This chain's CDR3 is CAISEIESGELFF. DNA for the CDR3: TGTGCCATCAGTGAGATCGAGTCCGGGGAGCTGTTTTTT.

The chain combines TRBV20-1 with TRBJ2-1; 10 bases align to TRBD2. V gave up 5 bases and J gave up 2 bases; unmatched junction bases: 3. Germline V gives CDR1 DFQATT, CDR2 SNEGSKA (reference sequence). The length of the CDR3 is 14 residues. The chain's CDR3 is CSAATSGAYNEQFF. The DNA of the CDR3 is TGCAGTGCTGCCACTAGCGGGGCCTACAATGAGCAGTTCTTC.

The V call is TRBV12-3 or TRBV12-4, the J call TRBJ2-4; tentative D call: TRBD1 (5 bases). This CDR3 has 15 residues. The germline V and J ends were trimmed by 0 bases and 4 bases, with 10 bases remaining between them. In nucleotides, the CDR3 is TGTGCCAGCAGTTTAGCAGGGGCCCGAAAAAACATTCAGTACTTC. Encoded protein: CASSLAGARKNIQYF.

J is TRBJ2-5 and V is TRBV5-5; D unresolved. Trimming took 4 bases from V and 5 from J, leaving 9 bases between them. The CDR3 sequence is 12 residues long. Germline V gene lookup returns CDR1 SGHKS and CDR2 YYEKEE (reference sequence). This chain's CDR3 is CASSPIQETQYF. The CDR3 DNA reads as TGTGCCAGCAGCCCCATACAGGAGACCCAGTACTTC.

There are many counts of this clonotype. The CDR3 nucleotides are TGCGCCAGCAGCCAAGGAATACAGGGGAGATCGAATTCACCCCTCCACTTT. It codes for CASSQGIQGRSNSPLHF. The rearrangement links TRBV4-3 to TRBJ1-6; 7 nucleotides agree with TRBD1. Germline V gene lookup returns CDR1 LGHNA and CDR2 YSLEER. V trimming: 1 base; J trimming: 7 bases; junction bases outside the gene matches: 10. The CDR3 is 17 residues long.

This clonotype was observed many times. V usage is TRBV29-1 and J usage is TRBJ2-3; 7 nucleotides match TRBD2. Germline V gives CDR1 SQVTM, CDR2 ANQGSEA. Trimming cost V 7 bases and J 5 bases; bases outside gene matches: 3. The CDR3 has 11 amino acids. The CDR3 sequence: CSAGRKDTQYF. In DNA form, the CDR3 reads TGCAGCGCCGGGAGGAAAGATACGCAGTATTTT.

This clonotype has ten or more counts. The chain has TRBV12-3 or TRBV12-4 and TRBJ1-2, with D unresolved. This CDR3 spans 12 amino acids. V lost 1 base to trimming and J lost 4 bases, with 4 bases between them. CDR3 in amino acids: CASSLDRYGYTF. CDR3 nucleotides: TGTGCCAGCAGTTTAGATCGCTATGGCTACACCTTC.

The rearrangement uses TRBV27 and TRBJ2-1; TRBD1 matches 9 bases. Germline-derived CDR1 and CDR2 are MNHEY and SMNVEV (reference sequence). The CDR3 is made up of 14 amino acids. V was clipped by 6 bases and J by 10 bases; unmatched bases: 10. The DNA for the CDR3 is TGTGCCAGCAGCTCGGACAGGGGTGCGGACGAGCAGTTCTTC. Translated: CASSSDRGADEQFF.

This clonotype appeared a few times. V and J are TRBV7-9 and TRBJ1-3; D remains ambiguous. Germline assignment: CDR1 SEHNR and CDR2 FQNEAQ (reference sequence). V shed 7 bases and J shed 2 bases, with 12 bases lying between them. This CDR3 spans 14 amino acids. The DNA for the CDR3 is TGTGCCAGCAATGCCCACGGGGCTGGAAACACCATATATTTT. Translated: CASNAHGAGNTIYF.

Here the CDR3 reads CASSPSARSGGGFYEQYF. The DNA for the CDR3 is TGTGCCAGCAGCCCTAGCGCGCGGTCAGGGGGGGGGTTCTACGAGCAGTACTTC. J is TRBJ2-7 and V is TRBV4-2; D tentatively fits TRBD1 or TRBD2 (7 bases each). The V end was cut by 4 bases, the J end by 3 bases, with 25 bases between. The CDR3 is 18 residues long. Germline V lookup: CDR1 LGHNA, CDR2 YNFKEQ.

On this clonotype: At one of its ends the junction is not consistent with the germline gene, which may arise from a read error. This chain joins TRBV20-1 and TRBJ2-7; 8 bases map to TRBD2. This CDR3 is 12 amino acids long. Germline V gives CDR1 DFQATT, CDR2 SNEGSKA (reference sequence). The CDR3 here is CSAGVPSGSPTF. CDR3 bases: TGCAGTGCTGGTGTCCCGAGCGGGAGTCCCACCTTC.

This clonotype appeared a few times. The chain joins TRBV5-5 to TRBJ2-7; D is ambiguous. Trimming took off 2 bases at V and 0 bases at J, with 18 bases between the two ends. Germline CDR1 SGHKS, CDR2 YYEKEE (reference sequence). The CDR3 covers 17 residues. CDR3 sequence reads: CASSLGRVSTSSYEQYF. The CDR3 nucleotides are TGTGCCAGCAGCTTAGGTCGTGTCTCAACCAGCTCCTACGAGCAGTACTTC. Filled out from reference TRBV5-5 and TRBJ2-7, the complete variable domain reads DAGVTQSPTHLIKTRGQQVTLRCSPISGHKSVSWYQQVLGQGPQFIFQYYEKEERGRGNFPDRFSARQFPNYSSELNVNALLLGDSALYLCASSLGRVSTSSYEQYFGPGTRLTVT.

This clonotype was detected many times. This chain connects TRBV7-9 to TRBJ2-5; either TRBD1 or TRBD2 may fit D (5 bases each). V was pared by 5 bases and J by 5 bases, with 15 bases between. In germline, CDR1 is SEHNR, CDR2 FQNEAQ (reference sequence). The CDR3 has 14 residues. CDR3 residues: CASSARTEGETQYF. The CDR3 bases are TGTGCCAGCAGCGCACGAACCGAGGGGGAGACCCAGTACTTC.

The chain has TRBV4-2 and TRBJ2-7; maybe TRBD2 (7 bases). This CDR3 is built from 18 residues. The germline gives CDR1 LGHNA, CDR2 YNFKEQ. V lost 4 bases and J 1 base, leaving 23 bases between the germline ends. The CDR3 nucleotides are TGTGCCAGCAGCCGGGGGGCTAGCGGAACTTCACTGTCCTACGAGCAGTACTTC. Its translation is CASSRGASGTSLSYEQYF.

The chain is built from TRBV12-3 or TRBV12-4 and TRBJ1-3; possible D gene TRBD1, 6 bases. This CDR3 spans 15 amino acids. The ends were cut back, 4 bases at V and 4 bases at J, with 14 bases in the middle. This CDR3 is CASSSQGRRGNTIYF. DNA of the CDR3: TGTGCCAGCAGTTCACAGGGTCGAAGGGGAAACACCATATATTTT.

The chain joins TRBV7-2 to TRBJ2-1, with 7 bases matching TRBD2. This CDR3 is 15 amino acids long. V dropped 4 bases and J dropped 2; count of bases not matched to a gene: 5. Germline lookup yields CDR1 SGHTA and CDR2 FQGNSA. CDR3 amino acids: CASSSRLATYNEQFF. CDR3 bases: TGTGCCAGCAGCTCCCGACTAGCCACCTACAATGAGCAGTTCTTC.

The CDR3 region has the DNA TGTGCCAGCAGTTTATTAGGAGGGATTCACTCTGAAGCTTTCTTT. Amino acid sequence: CASSLLGGIHSEAFF. The V call is TRBV27, the J call TRBJ1-1, with D unclear. The V end was cut by 1 base, the J end by 6 bases, with 15 bases between. CDR1 and CDR2 from the germline V gene are MNHEY and SMNVEV (reference sequence). CDR3 size: 15 residues.

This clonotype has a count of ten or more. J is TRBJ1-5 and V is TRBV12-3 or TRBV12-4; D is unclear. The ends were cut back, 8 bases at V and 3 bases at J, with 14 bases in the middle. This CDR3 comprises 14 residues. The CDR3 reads CASGGGLSNQPQHF. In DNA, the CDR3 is TGTGCCAGCGGTGGAGGGCTCTCCAATCAGCCCCAGCATTTT.

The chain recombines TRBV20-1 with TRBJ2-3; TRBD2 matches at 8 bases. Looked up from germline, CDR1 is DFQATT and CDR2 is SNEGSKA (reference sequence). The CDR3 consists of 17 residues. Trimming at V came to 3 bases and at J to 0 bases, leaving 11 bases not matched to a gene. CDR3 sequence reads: CSASAVGRGGSTDTQYF. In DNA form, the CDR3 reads TGCAGTGCTAGCGCTGTTGGCCGGGGGGGAAGCACAGATACGCAGTATTTT.